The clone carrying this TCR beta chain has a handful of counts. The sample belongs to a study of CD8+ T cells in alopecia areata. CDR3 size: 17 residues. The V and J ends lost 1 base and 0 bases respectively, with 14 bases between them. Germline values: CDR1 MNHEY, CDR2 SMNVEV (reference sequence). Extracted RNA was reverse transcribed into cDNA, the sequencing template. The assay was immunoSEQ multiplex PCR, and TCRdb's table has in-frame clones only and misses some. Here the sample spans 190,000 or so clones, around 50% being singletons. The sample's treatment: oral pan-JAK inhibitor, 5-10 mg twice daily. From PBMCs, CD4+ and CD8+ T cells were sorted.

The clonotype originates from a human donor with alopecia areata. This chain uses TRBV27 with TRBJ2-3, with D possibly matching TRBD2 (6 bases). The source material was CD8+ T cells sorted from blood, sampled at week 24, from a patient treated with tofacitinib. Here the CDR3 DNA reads TGTGCCAGCAGTTTATTGGAGGGCCTTACTAGCACAGATACGCAGTATTTT. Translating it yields CASSLLEGLTSTDTQYF.